This TCR beta chain was recorded in a study of blood T cells in healthy people across ages. This clonotype was counted a few times. Antigen specificity is unknown. With a J-beta primer mix and a sample-barcoded 5' primer, a second PCR ran 7 to 11 cycles. TCRdb re-called the 5' RACE reads through MiXCR, storing one row per CDR3 protein. Altogether more than 650,000 distinct CDR3 sequences are present, about a fifth being singletons, with the ten largest covering approximately 20%. Whole-study results and caveats: Age brought a roughly linear fall in TCR beta diversity measured per million T cells.

The ends were cut back, 0 bases at V and 4 bases at J, with 18 bases in the middle. The germline V gene encodes CDR1 DFQATT and CDR2 SNEGSKA (reference sequence). The CDR3 spans 16 residues. The V and J genes are TRBV20-1 and TRBJ1-1, with a possible D match to TRBD1 (5 bases). This clonotype was sampled from a man in his 70s in good health. Input material: blood. The CDR3 reads CSARDSGVGGITEAFF. DNA for the CDR3: TGCAGTGCTAGAGATTCCGGGGTGGGGGGGATCACTGAAGCTTTCTTT.